The 26 T cell receptor beta chains presented below share a single source sample, sequenced in a study of high-grade serous ovarian cancer treatment subgroups (dated by TCRdb to the early 2020s). Tumor samples were obtained before definitive surgery or chemotherapy. The library was produced with the immunoSEQ multiplex PCR assay. The clones in this table, taken by TCRdb from immuneACCESS, are in-frame only. Not every clone is retained; where verified, under half of the shortfall comes from an unresolved V gene, and the cause of the rest is unknown. Counted in this sample were about 1,400 clones; 77% of them appeared once. The ten largest make up more than 6% of the sample. The sequenced material came from tumor tissue. The receptors originated from a human donor with high-grade serous ovarian cancer.

The chain has TRBV10-3 and TRBJ1-6; tentatively, D is TRBD1 (5 bases). Per germline, CDR1 ENHRY and CDR2 SYGVKD. This CDR3 has 13 residues. V was cut by 7 bases and J by 4 bases, with 8 bases left in between. CDR3 loop: CAIKGQYNSPLHF. In DNA form, the CDR3 reads TGTGCCATCAAGGGGCAGTATAATTCACCCCTCCACTTT.

The chain combines TRBV4-3 with TRBJ2-7; D is possibly TRBD1 (5 bases). Germline V CDR1 and CDR2: LGHNA, YSLEER. CDR3 size: 14 residues. V was pared by 2 bases and J by 1 base, with 9 bases between. CDR3 sequence reads: CASSQTRQSYEQYF. For the CDR3, the DNA is TGCGCCAGCAGCCAAACCCGACAGTCCTACGAGCAGTACTTC.

The chain employs TRBV7-9 and TRBJ1-1; D gene uncertain. The CDR3 has 11 amino acids. Germline V gene lookup returns CDR1 SEHNR and CDR2 FQNEAQ (reference sequence). The ends were cut back, 5 bases at V and 7 bases at J, with 8 bases in the middle. CDR3 in amino acids: CASSLIGEAFF. Here the CDR3 DNA reads TGTGCCAGCAGCCTTATCGGTGAAGCTTTCTTT.

V is TRBV6-1 and J is TRBJ2-5; tentatively, D is TRBD1 (5 bases). V lost 1 base and J 4 bases, leaving 10 bases between the germline ends. This CDR3 region has 14 residues. Per germline, CDR1 MNHNS and CDR2 SASEGT. The CDR3 region is CASSEGWGGETQYF. In DNA, the CDR3 is TGTGCCAGCAGTGAAGGTTGGGGCGGAGAGACCCAGTACTTC.

On this clone: The junction differs from germline at one of its ends, possibly a read error. The chain recombines TRBV19 with TRBJ2-1; D unresolved. Germline V gene lookup returns CDR1 LNHDA and CDR2 SQIVND (reference sequence). The CDR3 covers 13 residues. CDR3 sequence reads: CASSVDAESEQFF. The CDR3 bases are TGTGCCAGTAGTGTAGACGCGGAAAGCGAGCAGTTCTTC.

V gene TRBV10-3 combines with J gene TRBJ1-2, with 11 bases aligning to TRBD1. Germline values: CDR1 ENHRY, CDR2 SYGVKD. This CDR3 is built from 14 residues. J was trimmed by 4 bases and V by 7 bases; bases with no gene match: 5. In DNA form, the CDR3 reads TGTGCCATCAACGGACAGGGGGCTGGCTATGGCTACACCTTC. Translation: CAINGQGAGYGYTF.

V usage is TRBV6-4 and J usage is TRBJ1-5; 7 bases are shared with TRBD1. With 5 bases clipped from V and 6 bases from J, the junction kept 10 bases outside the gene matches. The V gene's germline CDR1 is MRHNA and CDR2 SNTAGT. The CDR3 extends over 15 amino acids. CDR3 loop: CASSPQGVEGQPQHF. For the CDR3, the DNA is TGTGCCAGCAGTCCCCAGGGGGTTGAAGGTCAGCCCCAGCATTTT.

The chain employs TRBV7-3 and TRBJ1-1; D is undetermined. Germline V gene data show CDR1 as SGHTA and CDR2 as FQGTGA. There are 15 residues in the CDR3. Trimming removed 2 bases from V and 0 bases from J, with 10 bases in between. The CDR3 spells CASSLVPAMNTEAFF. The CDR3 DNA reads TGTGCCAGCAGCTTAGTTCCAGCCATGAACACTGAAGCTTTCTTT.

There are a few counts of this clone. The chain has TRBV27 and TRBJ1-1; D is uncertain. The V gene's germline CDR1 is MNHEY and CDR2 SMNVEV (reference sequence). V lost 6 bases and J lost 2, with 16 bases in between. This CDR3 has 15 residues. The CDR3 nucleotides read TGTGCCAGCAGCCTGAGCATGATGGGAAACACTGAAGCTTTCTTT. Translation gives CASSLSMMGNTEAFF.

This clone was counted a single time. The chain joins TRBV9 to TRBJ2-4; unclear D gene. The CDR3 runs 15 residues. CDR1 and CDR2 from the germline V gene are SGDLS and YYNGEE. Trimming removed 0 bases from V and 0 bases from J, with 7 bases in between. CDR3 region: CASSVGPKAKNIQYF. CDR3 bases: TGTGCCAGCAGCGTAGGGCCGAAAGCCAAAAACATTCAGTACTTC.

This clone was recorded a few times. V and J are TRBV7-9 and TRBJ2-2; 13 bases map to TRBD2. Germline V gene sequence: CDR1 SEHNR, CDR2 FQNEAQ (reference sequence). The V segment lost 4 bases and the J segment 4 bases; nucleotides outside the gene matches: 6. This CDR3 contains 17 residues. The CDR3 spells CASSSGTSGTGTGELFF. The CDR3 DNA follows: TGTGCCAGCAGCTCAGGGACTAGCGGGACGGGCACCGGGGAGCTGTTTTTT.

Concerning this clone itself: The junction does not match germline at one end; this may be a read error. The V gene is TRBV18, the J gene TRBJ2-1, with D perhaps TRBD1 (5 bases). The CDR3 runs to 12 residues. Per germline, CDR1 KGHSH and CDR2 LQKENI. In DNA form, the CDR3 reads TGTGCCAGCTCGCGCGAGGAACAGGAGCCGATCTTC. Translated, it gives CASSREEQEPIF.

CDR3 amino acids: CASSLEVSGSLEQYF. In nucleotides, the CDR3 is TGTGCCAGCAGCTTAGAGGTTAGCGGGAGTTTGGAGCAGTACTTC. J is TRBJ2-5 and V is TRBV11-2; the match to TRBD2 covers 9 bases. V trimming: 0 bases; J trimming: 11 bases; junction bases outside the gene matches: 10. The CDR3 covers 15 residues. Germline CDR1 reads SGHAT; CDR2 reads FQNNGV. Using reference TRBV11-2 and TRBJ2-5 for the parts outside the CDR3, the full variable domain is EAGVAQSPRYKIIEKRQSVAFWCNPISGHATLYWYQQILGQGPKLLIQFQNNGVVDDSQLPKDRFSAERLKGVDSTLKIQPAKLEDSAVYLCASSLEVSGSLEQYFGPGTRLLVL.

This chain links TRBV27 with TRBJ1-2; no reliable D call. Germline CDR1 and CDR2: MNHEY and SMNVEV (reference sequence). V was cut by 5 bases and J by 7 bases, with 20 bases left in between. CDR3 length: 15 amino acids. CDR3 in DNA: TGTGCCAGCAGTCTCGCCCACGGAGGGAGCGGTGGCTACACCTTC. Translating gives CASSLAHGGSGGYTF.

Only a few counts were recorded for this clone. This chain uses TRBV2 with TRBJ2-5; the D call may be TRBD1 or TRBD2 (6 bases each). This CDR3 comprises 14 residues. Per germline, CDR1 SNHLY and CDR2 FYNNEI. The V gene lost 6 bases and the J gene lost 8 bases, with 19 bases spanning the gap. CDR3 DNA sequence: TGTGCCAGCAGCCTAGCCCAAGAGGGGGGAACCCAGTACTTC. Translated: CASSLAQEGGTQYF.

This clone has just a few counts. The gene calls are TRBV5-1 and TRBJ1-3; D call uncertain. With 1 base removed from V and 0 bases from J, the gap between germline ends came to 14 bases. Germline values: CDR1 SGHRS, CDR2 YFSETQ. The CDR3 is 17 amino acids. The chain's CDR3 is CASSLMRNSDSGNTIYF. As DNA, the CDR3 is TGCGCCAGCAGCTTGATGCGAAACAGCGACTCTGGAAACACCATATATTTT.

The V call is TRBV28, the J call TRBJ1-2; TRBD1 matches at 8 bases. The CDR3 contains 13 residues. The germline CDR1 and CDR2 sequences are MDHEN and SYDVKM. V lost 8 bases, J lost 4 bases, and 6 bases stayed unmatched. The CDR3 protein is CASGDRHIYGYTF. The CDR3, as DNA: TGTGCCAGCGGGGACAGGCACATCTATGGCTACACCTTC.

Here the CDR3 DNA reads TGTGCCAGCAGCGTTATGGACTGGAACACTGAAGCTTTCTTT. It specifies CASSVMDWNTEAFF. The chain employs TRBV9 and TRBJ1-1; no clear D gene. Trimming took off 2 bases at V and 1 base at J, with 9 bases between the two ends. The CDR3 loop spans 14 amino acids. Looked up from germline, CDR1 is SGDLS and CDR2 is YYNGEE.

The chain joins TRBV19 to TRBJ2-7, with D uncertain. Germline V gene data show CDR1 as LNHDA and CDR2 as SQIVND (reference sequence). The CDR3 totals 14 residues. V lost 3 bases, J lost 3 bases, and 12 bases lay in between. The CDR3 protein is CASSINDWNYEQYF. DNA for the CDR3: TGTGCCAGTAGTATTAACGACTGGAACTACGAGCAGTACTTC.

V and J are TRBV7-6 and TRBJ2-7; 11 bases fit TRBD2. The junction had 3 bases not matched to a gene; V was cut back by 1 base and J by 1 base. The CDR3 contains 16 residues. The germline gives CDR1 SGHVS, CDR2 FNYEAQ. CDR3 residues: CASSLVSGRASYEQYF. CDR3 bases: TGTGCCAGCAGCTTAGTTAGCGGGAGGGCGTCCTACGAGCAGTACTTC. Together with reference TRBV7-6 and TRBJ2-7, the CDR3 gives the full variable domain: GAGVSQSPRYKVTKRGQDVALRCDPISGHVSLYWYRQALGQGPEFLTYFNYEAQQDKSGLPNDRFSAERPEGSISTLTIQRTEQRDSAMYRCASSLVSGRASYEQYFGPGTRLTVT.

The chain joins TRBV4-3 to TRBJ2-1, with D perhaps given as TRBD1 or TRBD2 (6 bases each). The germline V and J ends were trimmed by 0 bases and 5 bases, with 14 bases remaining between them. Germline-derived CDR1 and CDR2 are LGHNA and YSLEER. This CDR3 spans 16 amino acids. The chain's CDR3 is CASSQDPPGGHNEQFF. The CDR3 bases are TGCGCCAGCAGCCAAGATCCCCCCGGGGGCCACAATGAGCAGTTCTTC.

The chain carries TRBV10-1 and TRBJ2-3; D is unresolved. The germline CDR1 and CDR2 sequences are WNHNN and SYGVQD (reference sequence). The CDR3 has 14 amino acids. Trimming shortened V by 0 bases and J by 2 bases, and 6 bases separated the two germline ends. CDR3 bases: TGCGCCAGCAGTGAGTCTCTAGACACAGATACGCAGTATTTT. Translated: CASSESLDTDTQYF.

V is TRBV6-1 and J is TRBJ2-2; D gene ambiguous. The V gene lost 2 bases and the J gene lost 4 bases, with 11 bases spanning the gap. The CDR3 is 15 residues long. Germline CDR1 MNHNS, CDR2 SASEGT. In DNA form, the CDR3 reads TGTGCCAGCAGTGAATGGTCCATGTCCACCGGGGAGCTGTTTTTT. It translates to CASSEWSMSTGELFF.

This clone was seen a few times. In DNA form, the CDR3 reads TGTGCCAGCAGCCCTGACATATATTCGAACACTGAAGCTTTCTTT. Its translation: CASSPDIYSNTEAFF. V gene TRBV7-3 combines with J gene TRBJ1-1; D unclear. Trimming shortened V by 5 bases and J by 1 base, and 14 bases separated the two germline ends. The CDR3 has 15 amino acids. Germline V CDR1 and CDR2: SGHTA, FQGTGA. Looking up the rest from reference TRBV7-3 and TRBJ1-1 gives the full variable domain: GAGVSQTPSNKVTEKGKYVELRCDPISGHTALYWYRQSLGQGPEFLIYFQGTGAADDSGLPNDRFFAVRPEGSVSTLKIQRTERGDSAVYLCASSPDIYSNTEAFFGQGTRLTVV.

The chain links TRBV2 to TRBJ2-5; 7 bases fit TRBD2. The germline CDR1 and CDR2 sequences are SNHLY and FYNNEI. This CDR3 contains 12 residues. Losses at the gene ends were 4 bases for V and 5 bases for J; bases not matched to a gene: 1. The CDR3 sequence is CASSALAETQYF. The CDR3 DNA reads as TGTGCCAGCAGTGCACTAGCGGAGACCCAGTACTTC.

In DNA, the CDR3 is TGTGCCAGCAGTTACTCGGCGGACCGCGAGCAGTACTTC. This codes for CASSYSADREQYF. The chain recombines TRBV6-5 with TRBJ2-7; the D is unclear. Trimming removed 0 bases at V and 6 bases at J, with 9 bases between. Germline V lookup: CDR1 MNHEY, CDR2 SVGAGI. The CDR3 has 13 residues.